This paragraph reports one TCR beta chain. The entry originates in a study of CD8 T cells in Susac syndrome. From blood CD8+ and CD4+ T cells, the TCR beta chain was sequenced. Negative isolation was applied to CD8+ and CD4+ T cells, and FACS enrichment was applied to TEMRA cells. Random hexamers were used to reverse transcribe the RNA input (about 0.5 to 1 ug). It was immunoSEQ multiplex PCR that amplified TCR beta CDR3 across 54 Vbeta and 13 Jbeta. Via MiXCR, TCRdb re-called the immunoSEQ multiplex PCR reads, giving one row per CDR3 protein. The sample consists of approximately 90,000 distinct CDR3 sequences, roughly 93% of them appearing once. Per germline, CDR1 ENHRY and CDR2 SYGVKD. This CDR3 is 14 amino acids long. V was shortened by 5 bases and J by 0 bases, with 10 bases between the two germline ends.

The sample consisted of CD8+ T cells from PBMCs. The source of this sequence is a human donor in good health. The chain joins TRBV10-3 to TRBJ1-1; TRBD1 might be the D (6 bases). This chain's CDR3 is CAISLGTLNTEAFF. The CDR3 DNA is TGTGCCATCAGTCTGGGGACATTGAACACTGAAGCTTTCTTT.